This T cell receptor (beta chain) was sequenced for a study of T cell repertoires in cytomegalovirus infection (dated by TCRdb to the late 2010s). Looking at the study overall: Because public TCR beta signatures pointed to carriage of CMV infection together with the matching HLA type, the HLA type of each donor mattered for the analysis. The research as a whole found: In both this cohort and an independent cohort of 350 to 400 donors, the cumulative frequency of public TCR beta family members distinguished carriers of CMV infection plus the relevant HLA type. In the ex vivo response, HLA-C-restricted CMV-specific TCR beta clonotypes were dominant, and in two of eight donors the single most frequent clonotype came from this HLA-C-restricted group.

Via the germline V gene, CDR1 is SGHVS and CDR2 FQNEAQ. Measured from the cysteine to the phenylalanine, the CDR3 is 13 residues long. The only DNA kept is the CDR3, 39 bases in frame from the first base. Deletion took 1 base off V and 4 bases off J, with a span of 5 bases between the germline ends. Sequencing relied on an Illumina HiSeq 1500. TCRdb took the public reads, trimmed them with fastp at Q25, ran MiXCR for clone calling and kept in-frame beta chains. Rows are unified per CDR3 protein, each entry keeping the most common DNA and genes. The sample table holds about 300,000 distinct CDR3 sequences, of which 9.6% were seen once. Clones ranked in the top ten supply less than 3% of the sample. The sample holds many counts of this clonotype. The specificity of this receptor is unknown. No base quality values were provided; no much bigger clone lies one nucleotide off.

The V gene is TRBV7-8 and the J gene is TRBJ2-1; no D segment can be confidently identified. The sample was PBMCs. The source of this sequence is a human donor in good health (CMV status not recorded). Some clones in this sample may be carry-over from other donors' samples. For the CDR3, the sequence is CASSLGPYNEQFF. The DNA sequence follows: TGTGCCAGCAGCTTAGGTCCTTACAATGAGCAGTTCTTC.